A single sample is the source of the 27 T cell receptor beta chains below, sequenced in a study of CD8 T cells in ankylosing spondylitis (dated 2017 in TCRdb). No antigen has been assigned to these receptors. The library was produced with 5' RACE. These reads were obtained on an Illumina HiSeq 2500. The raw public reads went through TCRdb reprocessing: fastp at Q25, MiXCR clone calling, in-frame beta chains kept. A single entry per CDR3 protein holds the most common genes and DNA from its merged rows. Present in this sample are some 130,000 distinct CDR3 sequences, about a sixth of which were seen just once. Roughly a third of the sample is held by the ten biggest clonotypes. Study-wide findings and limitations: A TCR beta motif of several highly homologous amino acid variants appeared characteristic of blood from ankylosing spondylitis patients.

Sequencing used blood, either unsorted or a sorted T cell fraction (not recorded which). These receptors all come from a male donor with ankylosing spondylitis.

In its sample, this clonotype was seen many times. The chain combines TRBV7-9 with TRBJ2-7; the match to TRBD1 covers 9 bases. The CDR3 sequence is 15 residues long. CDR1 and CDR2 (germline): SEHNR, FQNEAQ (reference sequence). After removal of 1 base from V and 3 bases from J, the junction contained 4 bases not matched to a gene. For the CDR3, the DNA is TGTGCCAGCAGCTTAGATGGGACAGGGTTCTACGAGCAGTACTTC. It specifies CASSLDGTGFYEQYF.

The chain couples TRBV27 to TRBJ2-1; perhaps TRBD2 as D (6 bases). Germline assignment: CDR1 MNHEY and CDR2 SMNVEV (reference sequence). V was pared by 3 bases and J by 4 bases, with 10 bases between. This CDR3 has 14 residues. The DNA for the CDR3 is TGTGCCAGCAGTTTGGGACTTACTTACAATGAGCAGTTCTTC. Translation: CASSLGLTYNEQFF.

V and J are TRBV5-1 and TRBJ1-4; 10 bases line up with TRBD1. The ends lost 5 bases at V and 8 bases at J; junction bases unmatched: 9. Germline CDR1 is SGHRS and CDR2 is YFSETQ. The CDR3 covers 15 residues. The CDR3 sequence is CASRNSGTGAEKLFF. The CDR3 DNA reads TGCGCCAGCAGGAACTCCGGGACAGGGGCCGAAAAACTGTTTTTT.

The CDR3 loop is CASSLLTRAQPDTQYF. CDR3 sequence (DNA): TGCGCCAGCAGCTTATTGACTCGGGCCCAACCAGATACGCAGTATTTT. V usage is TRBV4-1 and J usage is TRBJ2-3, with D hard to call. The length of the CDR3 is 16 residues. CDR1 and CDR2 (germline): MGHRA, YSYEKL. The V and J ends lost 5 bases and 4 bases respectively, with 19 bases between them.

The CDR3 DNA is TGTGCCAGCAGCTTATCGGCCGTCACTGAAGCTTTCTTT. As protein: CASSLSAVTEAFF. J is TRBJ1-1 and V is TRBV7-8, with D unresolved. Germline CDR1 is SGHVS and CDR2 is FQNEAQ. The V gene lost 2 bases and the J gene lost 4 bases, with 8 bases spanning the gap. The CDR3 totals 13 residues. Combining the CDR3 with reference TRBV7-8 and TRBJ1-1 gives the whole variable domain GAGVSQSPRYKVAKRGQDVALRCDPISGHVSLFWYQQALGQGPEFLTYFQNEAQLDKSGLPSDRFFAERPEGSVSTLKIQRTQQEDSAVYLCASSLSAVTEAFFGQGTRLTVV.

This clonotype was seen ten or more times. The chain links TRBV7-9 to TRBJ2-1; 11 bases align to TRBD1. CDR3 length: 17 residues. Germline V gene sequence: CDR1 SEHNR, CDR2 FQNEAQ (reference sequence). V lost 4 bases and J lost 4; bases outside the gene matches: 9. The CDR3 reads CASSYGTGGRSYNEQFF. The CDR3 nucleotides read TGTGCCAGCAGCTACGGGACAGGGGGGCGTTCGTACAATGAGCAGTTCTTC.

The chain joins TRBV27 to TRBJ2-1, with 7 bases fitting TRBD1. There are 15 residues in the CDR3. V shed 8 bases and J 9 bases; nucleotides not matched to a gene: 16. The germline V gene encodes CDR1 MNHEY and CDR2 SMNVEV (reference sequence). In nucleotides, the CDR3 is TGTGCCAGCTCCCTTCCCACCACAGGGGCCGGTGAGCAGTTCTTC. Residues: CASSLPTTGAGEQFF.

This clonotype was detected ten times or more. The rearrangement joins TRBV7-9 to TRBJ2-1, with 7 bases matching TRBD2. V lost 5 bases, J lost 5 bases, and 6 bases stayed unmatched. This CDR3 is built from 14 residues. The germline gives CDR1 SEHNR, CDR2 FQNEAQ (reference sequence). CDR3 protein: CASSTGLVHNEQFF. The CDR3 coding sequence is TGTGCCAGCAGCACAGGACTAGTTCACAATGAGCAGTTCTTC.

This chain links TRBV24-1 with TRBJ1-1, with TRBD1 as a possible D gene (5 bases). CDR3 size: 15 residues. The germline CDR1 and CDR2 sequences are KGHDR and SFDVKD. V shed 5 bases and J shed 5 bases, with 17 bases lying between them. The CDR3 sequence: CATSGPKGLETEAFF. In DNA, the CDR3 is TGTGCCACCAGTGGCCCGAAGGGGTTAGAAACTGAAGCTTTCTTT.

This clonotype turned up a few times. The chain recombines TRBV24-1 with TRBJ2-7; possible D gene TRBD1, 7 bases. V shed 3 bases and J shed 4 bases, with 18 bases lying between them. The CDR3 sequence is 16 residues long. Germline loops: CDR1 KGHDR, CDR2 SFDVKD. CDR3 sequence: CATSDLPPGGIYEQYF. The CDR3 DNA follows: TGTGCCACCAGTGATCTCCCCCCAGGGGGGATTTACGAGCAGTACTTC.

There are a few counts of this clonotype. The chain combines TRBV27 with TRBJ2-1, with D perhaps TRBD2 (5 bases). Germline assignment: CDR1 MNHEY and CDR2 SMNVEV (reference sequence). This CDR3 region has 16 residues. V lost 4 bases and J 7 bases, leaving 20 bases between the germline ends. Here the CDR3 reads CASSSHLVAPGNEQFF. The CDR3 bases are TGTGCCAGCAGTTCCCACCTGGTGGCTCCGGGGAATGAGCAGTTCTTC.

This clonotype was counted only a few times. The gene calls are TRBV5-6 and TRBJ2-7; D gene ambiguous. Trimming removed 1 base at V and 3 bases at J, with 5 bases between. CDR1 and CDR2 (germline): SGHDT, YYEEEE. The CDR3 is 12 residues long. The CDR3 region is CASSLWLYEQYF. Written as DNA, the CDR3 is TGTGCCAGCAGCTTGTGGCTCTACGAGCAGTACTTC.

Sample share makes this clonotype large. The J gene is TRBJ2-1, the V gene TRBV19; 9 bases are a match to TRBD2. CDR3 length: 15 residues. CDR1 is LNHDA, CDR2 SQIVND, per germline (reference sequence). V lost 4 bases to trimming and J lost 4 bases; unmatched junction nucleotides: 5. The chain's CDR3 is CASSRPSGTYNEQFF. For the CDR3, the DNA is TGTGCCAGTAGTAGGCCTAGCGGGACTTACAATGAGCAGTTCTTC.

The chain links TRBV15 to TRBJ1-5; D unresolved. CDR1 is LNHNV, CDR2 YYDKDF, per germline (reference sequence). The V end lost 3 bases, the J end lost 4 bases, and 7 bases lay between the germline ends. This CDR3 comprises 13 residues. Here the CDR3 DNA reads TGTGCCACCAGCAGCTGGGATAATCAGCCCCAGCATTTT. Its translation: CATSSWDNQPQHF.

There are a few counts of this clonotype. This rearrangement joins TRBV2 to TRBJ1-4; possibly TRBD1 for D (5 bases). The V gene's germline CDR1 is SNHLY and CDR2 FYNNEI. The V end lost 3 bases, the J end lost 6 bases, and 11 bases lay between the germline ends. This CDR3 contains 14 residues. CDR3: CASSDQGGDEKLFF. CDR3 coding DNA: TGTGCCAGCAGTGATCAGGGTGGGGATGAAAAACTGTTTTTT. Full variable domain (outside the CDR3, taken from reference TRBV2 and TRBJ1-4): EPEVTQTPSHQVTQMGQEVILRCVPISNHLYFYWYRQILGQKVEFLVSFYNNEISEKSEIFDDQFSVERPDGSNFTLKIRSTKLEDSAMYFCASSDQGGDEKLFFGSGTQLSVL.

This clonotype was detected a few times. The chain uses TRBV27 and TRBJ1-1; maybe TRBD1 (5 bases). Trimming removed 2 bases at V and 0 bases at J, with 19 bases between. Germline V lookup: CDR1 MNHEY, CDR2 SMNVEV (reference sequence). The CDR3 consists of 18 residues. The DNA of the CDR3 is TGTGCCAGCAGTTTAAATTCTTTGGGACCGAGCATGAACACTGAAGCTTTCTTT. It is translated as CASSLNSLGPSMNTEAFF.

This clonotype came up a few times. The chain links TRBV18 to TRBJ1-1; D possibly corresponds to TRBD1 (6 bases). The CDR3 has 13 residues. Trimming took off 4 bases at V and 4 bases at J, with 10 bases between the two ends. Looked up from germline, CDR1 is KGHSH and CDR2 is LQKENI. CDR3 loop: CASSLGQSTEAFF. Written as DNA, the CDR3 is TGTGCCAGCTCACTTGGACAGTCCACTGAAGCTTTCTTT. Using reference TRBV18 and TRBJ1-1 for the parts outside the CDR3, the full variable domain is NAGVMQNPRHLVRRRGQEARLRCSPMKGHSHVYWYRQLPEEGLKFMVYLQKENIIDESGMPKERFSAEFPKEGPSILRIQQVVRGDSAAYFCASSLGQSTEAFFGQGTRLTVV.

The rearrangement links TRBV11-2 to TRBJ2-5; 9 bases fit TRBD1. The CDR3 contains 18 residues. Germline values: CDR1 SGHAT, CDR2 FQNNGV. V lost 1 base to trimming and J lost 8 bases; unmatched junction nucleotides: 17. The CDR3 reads CASSLGGARTGVMFTQYF. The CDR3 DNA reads TGTGCCAGCAGCTTAGGGGGGGCCAGGACAGGGGTCATGTTTACCCAGTACTTC.

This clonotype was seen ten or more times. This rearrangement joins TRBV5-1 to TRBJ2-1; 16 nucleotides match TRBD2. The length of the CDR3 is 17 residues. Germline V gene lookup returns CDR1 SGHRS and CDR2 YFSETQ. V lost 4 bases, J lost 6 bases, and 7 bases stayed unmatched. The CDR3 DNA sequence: TGCGCCAGCAGCGGGACTAGCGGGAGGGCCACCTTCAATGAGCAGTTCTTC. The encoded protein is CASSGTSGRATFNEQFF.

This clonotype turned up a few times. CDR3 DNA: TGCAGCGTTACAGGGTTATACAACACTGAAGCTTTCTTT. The encoded protein is CSVTGLYNTEAFF. V and J are TRBV29-1 and TRBJ1-1, with D maybe TRBD1 (6 bases). V lost 5 bases and J lost 2, with 12 bases in between. The CDR3 spans 13 residues. The germline gives CDR1 SQVTM, CDR2 ANQGSEA.

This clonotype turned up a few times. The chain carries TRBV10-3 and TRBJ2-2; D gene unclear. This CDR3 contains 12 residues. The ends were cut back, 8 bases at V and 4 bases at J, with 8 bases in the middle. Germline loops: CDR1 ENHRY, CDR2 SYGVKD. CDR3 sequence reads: CAILVRTGELFF. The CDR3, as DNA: TGTGCCATCTTGGTACGCACCGGGGAGCTGTTTTTT.

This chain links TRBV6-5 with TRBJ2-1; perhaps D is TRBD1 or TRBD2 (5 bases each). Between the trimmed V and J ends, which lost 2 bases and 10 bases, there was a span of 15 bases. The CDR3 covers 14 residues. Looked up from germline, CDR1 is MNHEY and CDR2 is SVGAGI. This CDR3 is CASSYGGIGTEQFF. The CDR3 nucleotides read TGTGCCAGCAGTTACGGAGGAATTGGGACGGAGCAGTTCTTC.

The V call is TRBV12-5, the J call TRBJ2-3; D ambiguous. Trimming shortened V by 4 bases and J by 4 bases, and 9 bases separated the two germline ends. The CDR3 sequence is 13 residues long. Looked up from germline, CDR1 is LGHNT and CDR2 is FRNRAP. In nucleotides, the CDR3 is TGTGCTAGTGGTTCTTTAGGGCCAGATACGCAGTATTTT. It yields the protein CASGSLGPDTQYF.

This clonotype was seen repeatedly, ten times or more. The chain's CDR3 is CASSRGSGSGELFF. For the CDR3, the DNA is TGTGCCAGCAGTCGCGGGAGCGGATCCGGGGAGCTGTTTTTT. The chain joins TRBV9 to TRBJ2-2; 7 bases are shared with TRBD2. Unmatched junction bases numbered 7, after V lost 5 bases and J lost 6 bases. The CDR3 loop spans 14 amino acids. The germline V gene has CDR1 SGDLS and CDR2 YYNGEE.

CDR3 residues: CASSLQPSYNEQFF. The CDR3 region has the DNA TGCGCCAGCAGCCTGCAGCCCTCCTACAATGAGCAGTTCTTC. This chain connects TRBV4-3 to TRBJ2-1; D is ambiguous. Germline CDR1 and CDR2: LGHNA and YSLEER. The germline V and J ends were trimmed by 4 bases and 0 bases, with 7 bases remaining between them. This CDR3 has 14 residues.

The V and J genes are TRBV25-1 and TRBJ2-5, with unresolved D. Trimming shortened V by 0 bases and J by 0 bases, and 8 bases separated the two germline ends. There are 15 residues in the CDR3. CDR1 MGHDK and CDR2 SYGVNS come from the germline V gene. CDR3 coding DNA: TGTGCCAGCAGTGAATATCGGGCAGACCAAGAGACCCAGTACTTC. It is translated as CASSEYRADQETQYF.

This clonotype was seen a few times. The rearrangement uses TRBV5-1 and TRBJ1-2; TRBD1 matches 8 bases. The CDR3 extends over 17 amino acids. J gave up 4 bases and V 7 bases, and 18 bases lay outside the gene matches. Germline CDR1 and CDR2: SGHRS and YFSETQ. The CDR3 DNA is TGCGCCAGCTACCCAGGTGACAGGGGAGTACGAGGCTATGGCTACACCTTC. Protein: CASYPGDRGVRGYGYTF.